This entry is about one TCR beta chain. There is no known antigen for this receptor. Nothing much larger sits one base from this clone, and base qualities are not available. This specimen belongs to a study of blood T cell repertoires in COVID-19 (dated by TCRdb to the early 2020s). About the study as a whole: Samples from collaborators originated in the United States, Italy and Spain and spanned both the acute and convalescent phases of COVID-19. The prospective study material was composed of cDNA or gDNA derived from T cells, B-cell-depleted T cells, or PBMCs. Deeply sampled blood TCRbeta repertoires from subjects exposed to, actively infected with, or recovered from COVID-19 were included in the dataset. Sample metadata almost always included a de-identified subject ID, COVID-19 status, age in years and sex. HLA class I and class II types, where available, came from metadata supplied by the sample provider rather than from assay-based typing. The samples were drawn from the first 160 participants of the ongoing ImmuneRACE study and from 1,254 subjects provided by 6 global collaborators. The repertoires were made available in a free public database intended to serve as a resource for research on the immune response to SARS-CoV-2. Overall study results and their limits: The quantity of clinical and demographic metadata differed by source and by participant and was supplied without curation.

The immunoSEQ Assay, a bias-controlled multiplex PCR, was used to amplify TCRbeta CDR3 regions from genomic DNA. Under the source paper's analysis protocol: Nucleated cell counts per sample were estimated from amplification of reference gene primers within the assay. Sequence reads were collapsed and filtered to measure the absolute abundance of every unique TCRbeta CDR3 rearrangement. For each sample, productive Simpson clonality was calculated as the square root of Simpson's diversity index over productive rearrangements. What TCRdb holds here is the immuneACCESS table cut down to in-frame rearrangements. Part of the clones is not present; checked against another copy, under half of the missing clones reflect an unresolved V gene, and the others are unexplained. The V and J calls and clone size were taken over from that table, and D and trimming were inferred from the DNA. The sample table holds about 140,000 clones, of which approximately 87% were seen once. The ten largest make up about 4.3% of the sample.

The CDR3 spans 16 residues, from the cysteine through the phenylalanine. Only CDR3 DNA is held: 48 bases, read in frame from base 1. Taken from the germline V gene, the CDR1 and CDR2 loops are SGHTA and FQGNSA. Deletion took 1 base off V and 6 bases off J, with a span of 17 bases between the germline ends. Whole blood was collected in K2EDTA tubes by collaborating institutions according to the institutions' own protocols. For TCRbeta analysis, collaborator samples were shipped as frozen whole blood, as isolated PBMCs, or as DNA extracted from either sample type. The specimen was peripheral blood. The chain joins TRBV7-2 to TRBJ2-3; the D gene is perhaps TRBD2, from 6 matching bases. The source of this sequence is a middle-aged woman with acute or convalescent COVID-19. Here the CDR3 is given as CASSLERWGEWDTQYF. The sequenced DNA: TGTGCCAGCAGCTTAGAGAGGTGGGGGGAATGGGATACGCAGTATTTT.